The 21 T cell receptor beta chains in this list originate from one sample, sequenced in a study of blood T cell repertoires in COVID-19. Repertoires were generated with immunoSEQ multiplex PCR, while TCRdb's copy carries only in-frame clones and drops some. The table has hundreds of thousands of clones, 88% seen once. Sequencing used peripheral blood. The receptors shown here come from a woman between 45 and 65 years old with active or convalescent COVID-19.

The CDR3 reads CASSLLPGQGDTEAFF. The CDR3 nucleotides are TGTGCCAGCAGTTTATTGCCGGGACAGGGGGACACTGAAGCTTTCTTT. J is TRBJ1-1 and V is TRBV27; 11 nucleotides align to TRBD1. Germline V gives CDR1 MNHEY, CDR2 SMNVEV (reference sequence). This CDR3 region has 16 residues. Trimming at V came to 1 base and at J to 3 bases, leaving 4 bases not matched to a gene.

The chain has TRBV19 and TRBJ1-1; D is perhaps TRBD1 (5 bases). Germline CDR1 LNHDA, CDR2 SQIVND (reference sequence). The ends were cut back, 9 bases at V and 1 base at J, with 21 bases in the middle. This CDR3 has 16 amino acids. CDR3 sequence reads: CASLNSGRLTNTEAFF. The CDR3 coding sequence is TGTGCCAGCCTAAATTCAGGGAGGCTAACGAACACTGAAGCTTTCTTT.

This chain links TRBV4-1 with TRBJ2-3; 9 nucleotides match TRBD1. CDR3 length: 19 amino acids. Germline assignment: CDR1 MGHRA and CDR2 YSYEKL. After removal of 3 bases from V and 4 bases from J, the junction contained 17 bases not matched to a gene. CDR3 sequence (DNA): TGCGCCAGCAGCCAGGTCCCCAGACCGGACAGGGGATCCCCAGATACGCAGTATTTT. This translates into CASSQVPRPDRGSPDTQYF.

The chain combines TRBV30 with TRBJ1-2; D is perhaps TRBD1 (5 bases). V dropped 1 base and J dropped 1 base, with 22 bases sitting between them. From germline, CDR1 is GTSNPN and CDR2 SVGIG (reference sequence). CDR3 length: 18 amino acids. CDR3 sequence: CAWSGPRKGALLNYGYTF. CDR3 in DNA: TGTGCCTGGAGTGGCCCTCGTAAAGGGGCCCTTCTTAACTATGGCTACACCTTC.

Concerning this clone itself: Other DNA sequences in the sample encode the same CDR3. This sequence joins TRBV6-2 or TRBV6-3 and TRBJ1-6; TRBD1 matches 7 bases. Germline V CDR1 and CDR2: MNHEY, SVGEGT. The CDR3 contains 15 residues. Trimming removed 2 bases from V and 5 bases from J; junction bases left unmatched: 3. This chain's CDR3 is CASSYGGTDNSPLHF. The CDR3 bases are TGTGCCAGCAGTTACGGCGGGACAGATAATTCACCCCTCCACTTT.

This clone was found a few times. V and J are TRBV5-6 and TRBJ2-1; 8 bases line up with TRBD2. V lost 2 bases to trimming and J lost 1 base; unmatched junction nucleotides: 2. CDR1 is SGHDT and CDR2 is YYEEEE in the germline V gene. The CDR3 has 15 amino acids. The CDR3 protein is CASSFRGGSYNEQFF. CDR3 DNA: TGTGCCAGCAGCTTCCGCGGGGGGTCCTACAATGAGCAGTTCTTC.

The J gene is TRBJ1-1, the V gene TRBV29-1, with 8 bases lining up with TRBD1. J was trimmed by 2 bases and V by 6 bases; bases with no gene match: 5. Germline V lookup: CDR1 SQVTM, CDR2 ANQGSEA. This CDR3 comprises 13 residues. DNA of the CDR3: TGCAGCGTAGCGGGACAGGCTAACACTGAAGCTTTCTTT. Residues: CSVAGQANTEAFF.

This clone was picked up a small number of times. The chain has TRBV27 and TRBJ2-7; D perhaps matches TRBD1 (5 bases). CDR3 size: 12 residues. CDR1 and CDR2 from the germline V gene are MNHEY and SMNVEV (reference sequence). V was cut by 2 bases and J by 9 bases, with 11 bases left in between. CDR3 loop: CASSLPTGSQYF. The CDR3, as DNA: TGTGCCAGCAGTTTACCCACAGGTTCGCAGTACTTC.

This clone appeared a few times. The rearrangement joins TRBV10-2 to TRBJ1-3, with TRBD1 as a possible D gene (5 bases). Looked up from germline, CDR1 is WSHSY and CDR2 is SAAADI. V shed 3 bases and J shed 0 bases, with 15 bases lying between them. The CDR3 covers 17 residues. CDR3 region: CASSEGRTRLSGNTIYF. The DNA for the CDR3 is TGCGCCAGCAGTGAAGGACGGACAAGACTCTCTGGAAACACCATATATTTT.

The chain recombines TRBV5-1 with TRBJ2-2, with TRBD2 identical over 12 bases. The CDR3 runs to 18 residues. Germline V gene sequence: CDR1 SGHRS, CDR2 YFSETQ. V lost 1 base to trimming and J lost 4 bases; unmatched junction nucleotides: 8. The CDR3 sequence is CASSLRLAGVPSTGELFF. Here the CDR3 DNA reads TGCGCCAGCAGCTTGCGACTAGCGGGGGTTCCGAGCACCGGGGAGCTGTTTTTT.

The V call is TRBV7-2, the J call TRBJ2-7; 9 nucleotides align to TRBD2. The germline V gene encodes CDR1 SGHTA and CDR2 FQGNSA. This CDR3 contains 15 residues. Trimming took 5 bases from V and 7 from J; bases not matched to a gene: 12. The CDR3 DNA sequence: TGTGCCAGCAGCCGTGGCCCTAGCGGGATAGGTGAGCAGTACTTC. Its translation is CASSRGPSGIGEQYF.

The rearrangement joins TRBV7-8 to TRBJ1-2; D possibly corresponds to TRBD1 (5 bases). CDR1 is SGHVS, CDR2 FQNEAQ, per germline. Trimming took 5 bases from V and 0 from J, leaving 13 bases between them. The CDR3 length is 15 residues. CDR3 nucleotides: TGTGCCAGCAGCGGCGGACATTTGCCTAACTATGGCTACACCTTC. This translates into CASSGGHLPNYGYTF.

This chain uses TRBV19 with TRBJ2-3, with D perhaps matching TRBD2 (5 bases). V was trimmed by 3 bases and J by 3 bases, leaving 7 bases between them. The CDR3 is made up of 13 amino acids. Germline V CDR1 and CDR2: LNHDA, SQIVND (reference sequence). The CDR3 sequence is CASSIRGTDTQYF. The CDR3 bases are TGTGCCAGTAGTATCCGAGGGACAGATACGCAGTATTTT.

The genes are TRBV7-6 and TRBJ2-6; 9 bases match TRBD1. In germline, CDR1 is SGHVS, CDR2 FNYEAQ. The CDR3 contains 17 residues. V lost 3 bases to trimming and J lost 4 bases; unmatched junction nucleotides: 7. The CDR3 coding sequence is TGTGCCAGCAGCTTCCAGGGACAGGGTCTGGGGGCCAACGTCCTGACTTTC. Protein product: CASSFQGQGLGANVLTF.

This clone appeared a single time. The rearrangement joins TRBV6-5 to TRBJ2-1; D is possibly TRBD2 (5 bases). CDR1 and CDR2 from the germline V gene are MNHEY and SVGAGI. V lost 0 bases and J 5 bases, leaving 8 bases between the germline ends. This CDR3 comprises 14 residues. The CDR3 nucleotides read TGTGCCAGCAGTTACTCGAGAGGGAACAATGAGCAGTTCTTC. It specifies CASSYSRGNNEQFF.

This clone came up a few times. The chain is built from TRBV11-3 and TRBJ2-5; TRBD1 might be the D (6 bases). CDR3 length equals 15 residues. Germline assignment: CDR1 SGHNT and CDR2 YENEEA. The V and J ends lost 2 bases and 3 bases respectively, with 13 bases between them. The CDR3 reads CASSLNGRGKETQYF. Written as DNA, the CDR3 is TGTGCCAGCAGCTTAAACGGAAGGGGGAAAGAGACCCAGTACTTC.

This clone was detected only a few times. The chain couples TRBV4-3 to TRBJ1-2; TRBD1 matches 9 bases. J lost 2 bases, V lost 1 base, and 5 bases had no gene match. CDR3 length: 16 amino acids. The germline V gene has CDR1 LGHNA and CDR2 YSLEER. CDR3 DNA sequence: TGCGCCAGCAGCCAAGTGGGGGACAGGGCCAACTATGGCTACACCTTC. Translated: CASSQVGDRANYGYTF.

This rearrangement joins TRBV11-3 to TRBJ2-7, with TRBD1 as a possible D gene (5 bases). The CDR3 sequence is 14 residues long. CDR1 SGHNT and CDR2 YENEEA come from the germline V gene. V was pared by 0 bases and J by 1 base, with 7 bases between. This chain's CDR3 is CASSLDDSSYEQYF. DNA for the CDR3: TGTGCCAGCAGCTTAGACGACAGTTCCTACGAGCAGTACTTC.

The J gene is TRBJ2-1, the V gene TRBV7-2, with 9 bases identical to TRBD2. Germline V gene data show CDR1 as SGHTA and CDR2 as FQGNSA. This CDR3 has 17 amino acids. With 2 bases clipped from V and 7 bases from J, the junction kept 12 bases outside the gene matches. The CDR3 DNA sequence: TGTGCCAGCAGCTTATCTAGCGGGATTAGGAGCGCGAATGAGCAGTTCTTC. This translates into CASSLSSGIRSANEQFF.

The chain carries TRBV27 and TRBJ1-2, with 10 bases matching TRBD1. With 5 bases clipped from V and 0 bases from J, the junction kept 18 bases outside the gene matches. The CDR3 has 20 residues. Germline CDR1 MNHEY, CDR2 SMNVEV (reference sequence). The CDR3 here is CASSPGGTGAGFRANYGYTF. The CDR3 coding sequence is TGTGCCAGCAGTCCCGGTGGGACAGGGGCAGGTTTTCGGGCTAACTATGGCTACACCTTC.

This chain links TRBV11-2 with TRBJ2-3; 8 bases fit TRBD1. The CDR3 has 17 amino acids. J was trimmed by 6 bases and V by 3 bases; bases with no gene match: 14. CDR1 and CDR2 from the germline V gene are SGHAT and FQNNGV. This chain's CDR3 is CASSFGFGAGGDDTQYF. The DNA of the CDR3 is TGTGCCAGCAGCTTCGGATTTGGGGCAGGGGGCGATGATACGCAGTATTTT.